The clone carrying this TCR beta chain was seen only a few times. The sample is drawn from a study of T cells in Graves' hyperthyroidism and ophthalmopathy. The trim removed 5 bases at V and 7 bases at J, leaving 7 bases unmatched. The CDR3 sequence is 15 residues long. Germline V gives CDR1 SEHNR, CDR2 FQNEAQ (reference sequence). Template material for amplifying TCR beta CDR3 regions consisted of RNA transcripts. With the HTBI primer set, the TCR CDR3 went through a first round of RT-PCR. TCRdb re-analysed the multiplex PCR reads in MiXCR, keeping a single row per CDR3 protein. The repertoire holds a few hundred thousand distinct CDR3 sequences, more than 15% seen once, with 2.5% to 4% in the top ten. With duration under 3 months, ophthalmopathy was active: Clinical Activity Score at least 3, NOSPECS at least 4.

The specimen sequenced was blood. V usage is TRBV7-9 and J usage is TRBJ2-1; TRBD2 matches 11 bases. The receptor was derived from a woman in her thirties or forties with Graves' ophthalmopathy. This CDR3 is CASSRTGLAANEQFF. The CDR3 region has the DNA TGTGCCAGCAGCCGAACGGGACTAGCGGCAAATGAGCAGTTCTTC.